The clone carrying this TCR beta chain was counted between two and nine times. Its antigen is unidentified. Sequenced by immunoSEQ multiplex PCR; TCRdb stores in-frame clones only, minus some. The sample shows roughly 30,000 clones, about 77% of them seen only once. V gave up 0 bases and J gave up 5 bases, with 13 bases separating them. CDR3 length: 15 amino acids. Germline CDR1 is MNHEY and CDR2 is SVGAGI. This entry belongs to a study of T cell responses to AZD1222 COVID-19 vaccine. Whole-study findings and limits: A reported finding is that nearly half of spike-specific TCRs target unmutated variant regions.

The input for sequencing was peripheral blood, taken on day 0 of AZD1222 vaccination. This rearrangement joins TRBV6-5 to TRBJ2-5; TRBD1 might be the D (6 bases). The sequence derives from an adult in good health. Written as DNA, the CDR3 is TGTGCCAGCAGTTACTCAAGGGGGATTTCGGAGACCCAGTACTTC. Amino acids: CASSYSRGISETQYF.